A selection of T cell receptor beta chains follows, all from one sample in a study of cytomegalovirus exposure and HLA in healthy donors. Generated by immunoSEQ multiplex PCR, the TCRdb table keeps only in-frame clones and is missing some. The sample consists of 120,000 to 150,000 clones, around 75% of them appearing once. Input material: PBMCs. These receptors were taken from a woman between 40 and 50 years old in good health and CMV-seronegative. The conserved cysteine and the conserved F or W are not part of the CDR3 here. D genes are given only for firm matches.

j_call: TRBJ2-7; v_call: TRBV4-1; d_call: TRBD1; cdr3_aa: ASSANDRGTYEQY
j_call: TRBJ2-1; v_call: TRBV5-1; d_call: TRBD2; cdr3_aa: ASSSQAGGPYNEQF
j_call: TRBJ2-7; v_call: TRBV5-1; d_call: TRBD2; cdr3_aa: ASSPPGGPHEQY
j_call: TRBJ2-2; v_call: TRBV2; d_call: .; cdr3_aa: ASTLGGVNTGELF
j_call: TRBJ1-1; v_call: TRBV2; d_call: .; cdr3_aa: ASRVHRDTEAF
j_call: TRBJ2-3; v_call: TRBV28; d_call: .; cdr3_aa: ASSLTGYGDTQY
j_call: TRBJ2-1; v_call: TRBV27; d_call: .; cdr3_aa: ASSSLTGFVSHNEQF
j_call: TRBJ1-6; v_call: TRBV19; d_call: .; cdr3_aa: ASSVPETHNSPLH
j_call: TRBJ2-3; v_call: TRBV4-2; d_call: .; cdr3_aa: ASSWASTDTQY
j_call: TRBJ2-7; v_call: TRBV6-5; d_call: .; cdr3_aa: ASSYVPGMTLYEQY
j_call: TRBJ1-5; v_call: TRBV18; d_call: .; cdr3_aa: ASSPNRDNQPQH
j_call: TRBJ2-2; v_call: TRBV6-5; d_call: .; cdr3_aa: ASSYSSSGNTGELF
j_call: TRBJ2-2; v_call: TRBV18; d_call: TRBD1; cdr3_aa: ASSPGTGNTGELF